This T cell receptor (beta chain) comes out of a study of shared clonotypes between healthy human individuals (dated by TCRdb to the early 2020s). About the investigation overall: The cohort included three men and a couple of women between 18 and 49 years of age. To increase sequencing depth and limit assay-specific biases, different laboratories used diverse techniques to prepare libraries and sequence TCR repertoires. The study deeply sequenced blood TCR repertoires of five healthy adults to estimate repertoire size and the extent of clonotype sharing between individuals. Between about 0.9 and 9 billion PBMCs per donor were obtained by leukapheresis.

This clone was counted between two and nine times. What this receptor recognizes is not known. No clone much larger than this one lies a single base away; base qualities are absent. Spanning cysteine to phenylalanine, the CDR3 consists of 14 amino acids. The CDR3 DNA has 42 bases and is translated from base 1. Reading the germline V gene gives CDR1 MNHEY and CDR2 SVGAGI. V loses 1 base, J loses 2 bases, and the germline ends lie 8 bases apart. The donors were healthy, HIV-negative adults who had no recently reported acute infections or vaccinations. Every donor was a Caucasian adult residing in Nashville, Tennessee, USA. For unsorted samples, 75 million to 90 million PBMCs were counted and genomic DNA was extracted with the QIAamp DNA Blood Mini kit. Blood was collected by leukapheresis, and PBMCs were isolated by Ficoll-Histopaque density gradient centrifugation and then cryopreserved in liquid nitrogen vapor phase.

Overall results and qualifications from the work: Because the study included only a small number of donors, the genetic and exposure-history diversity represented was limited. Sampling was limited to blood, and TCR repertoires in tissue likely differ from TCR repertoires in blood. Pairwise subsampling indicated that sequencing depth was expected to affect the degree of clonotype sharing among donors.

Using the deep immunoSEQ assay, TCR CDR3 regions were amplified from genomic DNA by multiplex PCR. Extracted genomic DNA from each cell subset was distributed evenly across all wells of several immunoSEQ 96-well plates, and each plate was treated as a replicate. For unsorted PBMC, about 270 ng of genomic DNA, equivalent to around 30,000 T cell genomes, went into each replicate PCR. Ten immunoSEQ deep assay plates were used to sequence the unsorted PBMC genomic DNA. Purified libraries were quantified with a Qubit 3.0 fluorometer, sized on a Bioanalyzer 2100, and re-quantified with the KAPA Library Quantification kit. Every immunoSEQ 96-well plate was sequenced on a dedicated single-read 150-cycle Illumina NextSeq 550 flow cell. The study's processing was this. Because the immunoSEQ output held only junctional sequences and lacked quality scores, the filtering could not match the filtering applied to full-length reads. To assign V/J genes and CDR3, sequences were annotated against IMGT germline references using PyIR, a Python wrapper for IgBLAST v1.9. Reads were removed for weak V/J assignments (E-value above 1e-6), missing CDR3, stop codons, out-of-frame junctions, or ambiguous translated residues. V3J clonotypes were defined as sequences sharing an identical inferred V gene, J gene, and CDR3 amino acid sequence. The percentage overlap between two repertoires was calculated by dividing the number of shared unique clonotypes by the size of the smaller repertoire. Richness of each repertoire was evaluated using RTK rarefaction, the Chao1 estimator, and Recon v2.1 estimates of unobserved clonotypes. TCRdb limited this immuneACCESS table to in-frame rearrangements with V and J called. A share of clones is missing; checked studies link under half to unresolved V genes, and the rest is unexplained. That table is the source of V, J and clone size, and D and trimming were worked out from the DNA. The sample contains 400,000 to 600,000 clones, about 85% of them found a single time. The ten largest clones take up about 13% of the sample.

The rearrangement combines TRBV6-5 with TRBJ2-5; confidence is insufficient to name the D gene. The clonotype originates from a woman between 40 and 55 years old in good health. Some clones in this sample may be carry-over from other donors' samples. The sequencing input was PBMCs. Here is the DNA: TGTGCCAGCAGTTACTTCCCACAGCAAGAGACCCAGTACTTC. The resulting protein is CASSYFPQQETQYF.